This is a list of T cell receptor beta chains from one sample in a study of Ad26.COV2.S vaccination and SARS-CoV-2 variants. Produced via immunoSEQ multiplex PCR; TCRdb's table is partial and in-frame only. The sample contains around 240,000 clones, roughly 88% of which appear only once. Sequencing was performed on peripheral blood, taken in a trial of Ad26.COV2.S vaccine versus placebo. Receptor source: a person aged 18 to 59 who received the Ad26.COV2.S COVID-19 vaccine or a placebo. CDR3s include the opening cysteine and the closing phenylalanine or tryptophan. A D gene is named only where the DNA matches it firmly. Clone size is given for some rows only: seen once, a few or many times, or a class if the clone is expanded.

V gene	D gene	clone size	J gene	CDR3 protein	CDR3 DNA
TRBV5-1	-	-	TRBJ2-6	CASTAWLGDSGANVLTF	TGCGCCAGCACCGCTTGGCTGGGTGACTCTGGGGCCAACGTCCTGACTTTC
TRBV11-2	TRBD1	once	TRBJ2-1	CASSLGQGTNEQFF	TGTGCCAGCAGCCTCGGACAGGGGACGAATGAGCAGTTCTTC
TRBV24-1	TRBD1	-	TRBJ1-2	CATSARDRGYGYTF	TGTGCCACCAGTGCACGGGACAGGGGATATGGCTACACCTTC
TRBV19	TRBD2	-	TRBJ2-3	CASIPSGSGPDTQYF	TGTGCCAGTATCCCTAGCGGGAGTGGCCCAGATACGCAGTATTTT
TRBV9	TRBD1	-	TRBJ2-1	CASSVRGDRAGNEQFF	TGTGCCAGCAGCGTGAGGGGGGACAGGGCTGGGAATGAGCAGTTCTTC
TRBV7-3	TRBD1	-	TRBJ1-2	CASSPSPGDRAGYTF	TGTGCCAGCAGCCCCTCCCCTGGGGACAGAGCGGGCTACACCTTC
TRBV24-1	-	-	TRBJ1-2	CATSDRGNYGYTF	TGTGCCACCAGTGATCGAGGGAACTATGGCTACACCTTC
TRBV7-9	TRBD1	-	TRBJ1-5	CASSFAGGSQPQHF	TGTGCCAGCAGCTTCGCAGGGGGAAGTCAGCCCCAGCATTTT
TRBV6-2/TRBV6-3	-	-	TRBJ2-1	CASSYRASKYNEQFF	TGTGCCAGCAGTTACAGGGCTAGCAAATACAATGAGCAGTTCTTC
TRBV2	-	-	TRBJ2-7	CASTFRYEQYF	TGTGCCAGCACCTTCCGCTACGAGCAGTACTTC
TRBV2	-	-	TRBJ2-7	CASRTGTLSYEQYF	TGTGCCAGCAGGACCGGGACATTGAGTTACGAGCAGTACTTC
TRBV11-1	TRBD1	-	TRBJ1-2	CASSYPGQSAYGYTF	TGTGCCAGCAGCTATCCGGGACAGTCCGCATATGGCTACACCTTC
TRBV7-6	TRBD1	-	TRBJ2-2	CASSSWTGTGTGELFF	TGTGCCAGCAGCTCCTGGACCGGGACAGGGACCGGGGAGCTGTTTTTT
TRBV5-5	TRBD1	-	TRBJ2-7	CASSLGGTGGVGEQYF	TGTGCCAGCAGCTTGGGCGGGACAGGGGGCGTAGGCGAGCAGTACTTC
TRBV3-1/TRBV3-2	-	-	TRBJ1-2	CASSQDSKSDNYGYTF	TGTGCCAGCAGCCAAGATTCGAAATCAGATAACTATGGCTACACCTTC
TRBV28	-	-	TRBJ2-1	CASSLVAGEQFF	TGTGCCAGCAGTCTCGTCGCGGGGGAGCAGTTCTTC
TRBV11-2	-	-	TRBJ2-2	CASSFYPGELFF	TGTGCCAGCAGCTTCTATCCCGGGGAGCTGTTTTTT
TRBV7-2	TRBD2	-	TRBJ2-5	CASSLVGGEAQYF	TGTGCCAGCAGCTTAGTCGGGGGGGAGGCCCAGTACTTC
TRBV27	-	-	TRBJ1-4	CASSLWGSNEKLFF	TGTGCCAGCAGTTTATGGGGTTCCAATGAAAAACTGTTTTTT
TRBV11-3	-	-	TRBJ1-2	CASSLVRYYGYTF	TGTGCCAGCAGCTTAGTCCGGTATTATGGCTACACCTTC
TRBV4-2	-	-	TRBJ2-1	CASSPAQPADNEQFF	TGTGCCAGCAGCCCCGCCCAGCCGGCGGACAATGAGCAGTTCTTC
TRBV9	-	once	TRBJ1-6	CASSVESGESPLHF	TGTGCCAGCAGCGTAGAGTCGGGAGAATCACCCCTCCACTTT
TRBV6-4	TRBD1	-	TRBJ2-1	CASSTTGGNEQFF	TGTGCCAGCAGTACCACAGGGGGAAATGAGCAGTTCTTC
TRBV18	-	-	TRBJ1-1	CASSRMKGTFQTEAFF	TGTGCCAGCTCCCGCATGAAGGGGACTTTCCAAACTGAAGCTTTCTTT
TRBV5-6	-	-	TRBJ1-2	CASSLRQGFYGYTF	TGTGCCAGCAGCTTGCGGCAGGGCTTTTATGGCTACACCTTC
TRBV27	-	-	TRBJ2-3	CASRRSDTQYF	TGTGCCAGCAGGCGATCAGATACGCAGTATTTT
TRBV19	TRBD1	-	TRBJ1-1	CASSSGQGKAEAFF	TGTGCCAGTAGTTCGGGACAGGGGAAAGCTGAAGCTTTCTTT
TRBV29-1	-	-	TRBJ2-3	CSVEMAGRDTQYF	TGCAGCGTTGAAATGGCGGGAAGGGATACGCAGTATTTT
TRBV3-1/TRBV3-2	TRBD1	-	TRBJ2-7	CASSLTGSSYEQYF	TGTGCCAGCAGCCTGACAGGGAGCTCCTACGAGCAGTACTTC